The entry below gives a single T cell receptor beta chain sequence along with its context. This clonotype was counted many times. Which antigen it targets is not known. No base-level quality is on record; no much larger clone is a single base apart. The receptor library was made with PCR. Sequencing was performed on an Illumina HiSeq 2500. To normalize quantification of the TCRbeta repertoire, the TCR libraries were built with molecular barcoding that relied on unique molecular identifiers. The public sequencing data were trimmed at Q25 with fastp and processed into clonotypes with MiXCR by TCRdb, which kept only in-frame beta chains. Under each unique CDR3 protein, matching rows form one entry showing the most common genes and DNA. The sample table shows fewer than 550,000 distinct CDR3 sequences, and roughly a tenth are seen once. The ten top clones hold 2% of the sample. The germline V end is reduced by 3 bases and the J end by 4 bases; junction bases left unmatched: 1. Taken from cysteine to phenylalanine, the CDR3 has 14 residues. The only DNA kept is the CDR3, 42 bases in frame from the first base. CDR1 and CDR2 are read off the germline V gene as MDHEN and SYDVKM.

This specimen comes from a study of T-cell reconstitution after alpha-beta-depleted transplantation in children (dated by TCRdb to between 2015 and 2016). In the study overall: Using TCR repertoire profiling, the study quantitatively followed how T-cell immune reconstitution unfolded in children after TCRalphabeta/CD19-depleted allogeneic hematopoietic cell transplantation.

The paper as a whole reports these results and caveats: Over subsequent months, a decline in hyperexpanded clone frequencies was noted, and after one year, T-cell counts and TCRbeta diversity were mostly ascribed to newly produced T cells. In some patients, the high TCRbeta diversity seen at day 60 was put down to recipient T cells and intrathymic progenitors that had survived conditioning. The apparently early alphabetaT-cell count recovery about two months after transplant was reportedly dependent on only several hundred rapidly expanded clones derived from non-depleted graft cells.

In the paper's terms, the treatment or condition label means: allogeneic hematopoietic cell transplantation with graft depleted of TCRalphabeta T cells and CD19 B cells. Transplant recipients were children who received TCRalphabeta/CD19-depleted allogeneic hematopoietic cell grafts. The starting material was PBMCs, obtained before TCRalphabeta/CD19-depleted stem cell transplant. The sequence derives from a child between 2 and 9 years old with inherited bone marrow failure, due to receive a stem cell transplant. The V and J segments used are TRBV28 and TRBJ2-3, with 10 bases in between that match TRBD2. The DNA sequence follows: TGTGCCAGCAGTTTTCTAGCGGGAGCAGATACGCAGTATTTT. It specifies CASSFLAGADTQYF.